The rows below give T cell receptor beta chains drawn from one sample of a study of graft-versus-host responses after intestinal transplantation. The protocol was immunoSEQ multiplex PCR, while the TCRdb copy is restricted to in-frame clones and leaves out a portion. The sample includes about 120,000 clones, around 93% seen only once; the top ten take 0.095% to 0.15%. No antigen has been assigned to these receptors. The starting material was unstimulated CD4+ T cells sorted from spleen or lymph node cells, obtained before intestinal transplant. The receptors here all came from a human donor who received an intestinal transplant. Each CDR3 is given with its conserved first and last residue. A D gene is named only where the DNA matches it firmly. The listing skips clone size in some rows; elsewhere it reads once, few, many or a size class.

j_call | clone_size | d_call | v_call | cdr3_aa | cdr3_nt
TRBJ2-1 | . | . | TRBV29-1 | CSAVKDSYNEQFF | TGCAGCGCGGTAAAGGACTCCTACAATGAGCAGTTCTTC
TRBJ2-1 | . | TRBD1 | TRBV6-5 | CASSSQGVLRGEQFF | TGTGCCAGCAGTTCCCAGGGGGTTCTCCGCGGTGAGCAGTTCTTC
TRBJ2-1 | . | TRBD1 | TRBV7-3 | CASSLKGDSYNEQFF | TGTGCCAGCAGCTTAAAGGGGGACAGCTACAATGAGCAGTTCTTC
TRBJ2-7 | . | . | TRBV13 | CASSLGEGYEQYF | TGTGCCAGCAGCTTAGGGGAGGGCTACGAGCAGTACTTC
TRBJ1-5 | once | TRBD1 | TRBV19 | CASSSGQVFSNQPQHF | TGTGCCAGTAGCTCGGGACAGGTTTTTAGCAATCAGCCCCAGCATTTT
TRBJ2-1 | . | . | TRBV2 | CASTGGSYNEQFF | TGTGCCAGCACCGGGGGATCCTACAATGAGCAGTTCTTC
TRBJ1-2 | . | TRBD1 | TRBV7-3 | CASSDRAGDPYGYTF | TGTGCCAGCAGCGACAGGGCAGGAGATCCCTATGGCTACACCTTC
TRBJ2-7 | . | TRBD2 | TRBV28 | CASHSRTSGSSQQYF | TGTGCCAGCCATTCTCGGACTAGCGGGAGTTCCCAGCAGTACTTC
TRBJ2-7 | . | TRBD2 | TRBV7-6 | CASSPLADSYEQYF | TGTGCCAGCAGCCCACTAGCGGATTCCTACGAGCAGTACTTC
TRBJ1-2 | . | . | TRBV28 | CASSPGQLYGYTF | TGTGCCAGCAGCCCCGGACAGCTCTATGGCTACACCTTC
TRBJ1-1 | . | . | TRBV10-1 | CASSERRKNTEAFF | TGCGCCAGCAGTGAGAGGCGTAAGAACACTGAAGCTTTCTTT